The clone carrying this TCR beta chain has only a few counts. Its antigen is not known. The sample belongs to a study of T-cell reconstitution after alpha-beta-depleted transplantation in children. As it was prepared, the TCRbeta library received unique molecular identifiers. TCRdb used MiXCR to reprocess the PCR reads, holding one entry per CDR3 protein. The sample yields about 310,000 distinct CDR3 sequences, around 25% seen once. Broader study findings: Several hundred graft clones that had expanded were reportedly the source of alpha-beta T cells about two months after transplant. T-cell counts and diversity were attributed mostly to newly produced T cells one year after transplant. TCRbeta diversity was high at day 60 in some patients (a result of surviving recipient T cells and thymic progenitors).

CDR3 length equals 12 residues. The V gene's germline CDR1 is SGDLS and CDR2 YYNGEE. The V and J ends lost 3 bases and 4 bases respectively, with 5 bases between them. This specimen consisted of PBMCs, mostly from graft donor cells, obtained 180 days after TCRalphabeta/CD19-depleted stem cell transplant. This receptor was identified in a male patient between 5 and 17 years old who had a stem cell transplant for acute lymphoblastic leukemia, so the T cells may come from the graft donor. This chain connects TRBV9 to TRBJ2-1; D not resolved. For the CDR3, the DNA is TGTGCCAGCAGCGCGCTGTACAATGAGCAGTTCTTC. Amino acid sequence: CASSALYNEQFF.